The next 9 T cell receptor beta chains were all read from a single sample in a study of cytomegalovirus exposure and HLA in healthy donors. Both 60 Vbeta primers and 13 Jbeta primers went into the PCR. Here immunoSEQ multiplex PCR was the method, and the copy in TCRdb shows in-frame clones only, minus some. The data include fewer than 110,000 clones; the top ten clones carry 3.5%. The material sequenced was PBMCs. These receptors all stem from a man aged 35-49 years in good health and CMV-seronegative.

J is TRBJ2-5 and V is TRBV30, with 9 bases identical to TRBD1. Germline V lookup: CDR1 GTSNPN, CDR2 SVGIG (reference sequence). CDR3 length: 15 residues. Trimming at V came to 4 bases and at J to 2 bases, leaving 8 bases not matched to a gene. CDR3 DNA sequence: TGTGCCTGGACTCCCGGGACAGGGCAACAAGAGACCCAGTACTTC. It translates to CAWTPGTGQQETQYF.

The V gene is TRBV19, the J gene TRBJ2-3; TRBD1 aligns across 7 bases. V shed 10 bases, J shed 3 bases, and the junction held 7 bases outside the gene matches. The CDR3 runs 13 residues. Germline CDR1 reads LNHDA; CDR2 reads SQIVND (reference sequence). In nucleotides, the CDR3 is TGTGCCACCCGGACAGGTGGAACAGATACGCAGTATTTT. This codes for CATRTGGTDTQYF.

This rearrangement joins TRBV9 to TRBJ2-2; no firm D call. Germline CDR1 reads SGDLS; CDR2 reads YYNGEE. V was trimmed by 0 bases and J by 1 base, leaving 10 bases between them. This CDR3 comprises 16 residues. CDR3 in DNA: TGTGCCAGCAGCGTAGCTCGGTCGGGGAACACCGGGGAGCTGTTTTTT. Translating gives CASSVARSGNTGELFF.

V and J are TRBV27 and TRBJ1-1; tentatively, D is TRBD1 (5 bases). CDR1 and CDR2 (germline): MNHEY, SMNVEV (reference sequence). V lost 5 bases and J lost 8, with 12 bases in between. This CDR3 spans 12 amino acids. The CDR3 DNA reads TGTGCCAGCAGTCCGTTGTGGGGCGAAGCTTTCTTT. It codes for CASSPLWGEAFF.

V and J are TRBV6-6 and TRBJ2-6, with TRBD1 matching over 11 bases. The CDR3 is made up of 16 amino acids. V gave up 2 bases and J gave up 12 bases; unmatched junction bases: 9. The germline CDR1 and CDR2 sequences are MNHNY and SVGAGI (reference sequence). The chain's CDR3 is CASSYTTGTGGSVLTF. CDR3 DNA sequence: TGTGCCAGCAGTTACACAACCGGGACAGGGGGTTCCGTCCTGACTTTC.

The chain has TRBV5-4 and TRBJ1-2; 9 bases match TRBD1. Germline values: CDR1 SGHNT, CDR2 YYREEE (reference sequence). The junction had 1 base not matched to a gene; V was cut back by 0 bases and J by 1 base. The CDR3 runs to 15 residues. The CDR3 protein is CASSLGTGVNYGYTF. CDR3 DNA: TGTGCCAGCAGCTTGGGGACAGGGGTTAACTATGGCTACACCTTC.

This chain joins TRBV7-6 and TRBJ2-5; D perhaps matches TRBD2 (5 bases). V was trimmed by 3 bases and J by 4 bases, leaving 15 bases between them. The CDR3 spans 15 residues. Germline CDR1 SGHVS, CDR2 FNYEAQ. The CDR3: CASSFGGGVPETQYF. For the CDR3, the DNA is TGTGCCAGCAGCTTTGGAGGTGGGGTACCAGAGACCCAGTACTTC. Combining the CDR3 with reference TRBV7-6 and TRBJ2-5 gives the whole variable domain GAGVSQSPRYKVTKRGQDVALRCDPISGHVSLYWYRQALGQGPEFLTYFNYEAQQDKSGLPNDRFSAERPEGSISTLTIQRTEQRDSAMYRCASSFGGGVPETQYFGPGTRLLVL.

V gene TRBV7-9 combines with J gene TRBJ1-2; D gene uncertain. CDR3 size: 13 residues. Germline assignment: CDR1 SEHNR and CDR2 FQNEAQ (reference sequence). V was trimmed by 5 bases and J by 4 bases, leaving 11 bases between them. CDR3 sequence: CASSPDAVYGYTF. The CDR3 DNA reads TGTGCCAGCAGCCCAGATGCTGTCTATGGCTACACCTTC.

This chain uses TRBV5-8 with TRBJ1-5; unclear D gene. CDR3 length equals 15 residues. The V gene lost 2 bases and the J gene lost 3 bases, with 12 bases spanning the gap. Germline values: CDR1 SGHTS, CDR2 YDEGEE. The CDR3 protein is CASSLADRFNQPQHF. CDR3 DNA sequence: TGTGCCAGCAGCTTAGCGGACCGTTTCAATCAGCCCCAGCATTTT.